The present T cell receptor beta chain was sequenced within a study of blood T cell repertoires in COVID-19. Study background: COVID-19 samples from acute and convalescent phases originated in the United States, Italy and Spain.

Authors' processing steps: By means of reference gene primer amplification, nucleated cell counts were estimated. Assay used: immunoSEQ multiplex PCR; TCRdb lists only in-frame clones, some missing. D and trimming were read from the DNA, whereas the V and J calls and clone size are those reported in that table. The sample records some 210,000 clones, about four fifths being singletons. Researchers sorted participants into cohorts using their self-reported clinical history. V was cut by 0 bases and J by 9 bases, with 9 bases left in between. In germline, CDR1 is LGHNA, CDR2 YSLEER. This CDR3 spans 12 amino acids. This clone turned up a few times.

The clonotype originates from a woman in her fifties or sixties with acute COVID-19. The sample consisted of PBMCs or T cells enriched from blood (not recorded which). The chain combines TRBV4-3 with TRBJ2-7; D is unclear. CDR3 region: CASSQDRWRQYF. Here the CDR3 DNA reads TGCGCCAGCAGCCAAGATCGCTGGAGGCAGTACTTC.